These T cell receptor beta chains were read from a single sample in a study of metastatic and nonmetastatic thyroid tumors. TCRdb re-called the PCR reads via MiXCR. The data contain approximately 90,000 clones, 10% to 15% of them seen just once; the ten biggest clones take up about 11%. The sample comprised blood. These receptors all come from a female donor with papillary thyroid cancer or a benign thyroid nodule (not recorded which). Some clones in this sample may be carry-over from other donors' samples. Each CDR3 is given with its conserved first and last residue. The order of the fields is D gene, J gene, clone size, V gene, CDR3 length, CDR3 DNA, CDR3 protein. D genes are given only for firm matches. Only some rows state a clone size, as once, few, many or a class for expanded clones.

TRBD1 | TRBJ2-7 | many | TRBV10-1 | 21 | TGCGCCAGCAGCCGCCGGACAGGGGGATGTCCGGGGGGAAAGACCTCCTACGAGCAGTACTTC | CASSRRTGGCPGGKTSYEQYF
. | TRBJ1-1 | many | TRBV18 | 13 | TGTGCCAGCTCAAGGGGACCGGACACTGAAGCTTTCTTT | CASSRGPDTEAFF
TRBD2 | TRBJ2-7 | many | TRBV20-1 | 14 | TGCAGTGCTAGTAGGGCTAGCGGGAGTATCGAGCAGTACTTC | CSASRASGSIEQYF
. | TRBJ1-5 | few | TRBV4-2 | 18 | TGTGCCAGCACTAAACCAAGGGGTGCTGGCTTTAGGGTTCAGCCCCAGCATTTT | CASTKPRGAGFRVQPQHF
TRBD2 | TRBJ2-3 | many | TRBV20-1 | 17 | TGCAGTGCTAGAGATCTTGCTAGCGGGAGTGGTACAGATACGCAGTATTTT | CSARDLASGSGTDTQYF
. | TRBJ1-1 | few | TRBV6-1 | 13 | TGTGCCAGCATGTCAGGTCCTAACACTGAAGCTTTCTTT | CASMSGPNTEAFF
TRBD1 | TRBJ2-7 | many | TRBV7-2 | 16 | TGTGCCAGCAGCTTAGGGGTCTGGACAGGGTCCTACGAGCAGTACTTC | CASSLGVWTGSYEQYF
. | TRBJ1-1 | . | TRBV3-1 | 14 | TGTGCCAGCGGCTGGGGGGGAATGAACACTGAAGCTTTCTTT | CASGWGGMNTEAFF
TRBD1 | TRBJ2-7 | many | TRBV28 | 14 | TGTGCCAGCAGTTTCGGAGACAGGGGATACGAGCAGTACTTC | CASSFGDRGYEQYF
. | TRBJ1-2 | many | TRBV4-1 | 14 | TGCGCCAGCAGCCAGTGGAGGGGTAACTATGGCTACACCTTC | CASSQWRGNYGYTF
TRBD2 | TRBJ2-7 | many | TRBV18 | 13 | TGTGCCAGCAGAGAGAAGCGGGATGGCGAGCAGTACTTC | CASREKRDGEQYF
TRBD1 | TRBJ2-7 | . | TRBV30 | 12 | TGTGCCTGGAGTGAGGTCAGGGGGGAGCAGTACTTC | CAWSEVRGEQYF
. | TRBJ2-2 | few | TRBV6-1 | 16 | TGTGCCAGCTTTCTCCCGTCGCGTGGCCGTCGAGGGGAGCTGTTTTTT | CASFLPSRGRRGELFF
. | TRBJ1-1 | many | TRBV6-5 | 16 | TGTGCCAGCAGCTACCGACCGGGACACCTGAACACTGAAGCTTTCTTT | CASSYRPGHLNTEAFF
. | TRBJ1-1 | . | TRBV5-1 | 17 | TGCGCCAGCAGCTCACACGTTGGGGGCTGGAGAACCTCCGAAGCTTTCTTT | CASSSHVGGWRTSEAFF
TRBD2 | TRBJ2-1 | many | TRBV27 | 14 | TGTGCCAGCAGTTTGGCTAGCGGATACAATGAGCAGTTCTTC | CASSLASGYNEQFF
TRBD1 | TRBJ1-6 | many | TRBV18 | 14 | TGTGCCAGCTCACAGGGGGGACAGCTTATGGCCCTCCACTTT | CASSQGGQLMALHF
TRBD1 | TRBJ2-7 | few | TRBV29-1 | 16 | TGCATCATCCGGGACAGGGGGCTAGCGGTAGCCTACGAGCAGTACTTC | CIIRDRGLAVAYEQYF
. | TRBJ1-5 | many | TRBV7-2 | 13 | TGTGCCAGCAGCTTAATCGACAATCAGCCCCAGCATTTT | CASSLIDNQPQHF
. | TRBJ1-6 | few | TRBV30 | 16 | TGTGCCTGGAGTGTATCGGCCGGGCCCCCTTCAAGACCCCTCCACTTT | CAWSVSAGPPSRPLHF
. | TRBJ1-4 | many | TRBV28 | 16 | TGTGCCAGCAGTTCCCCCAGGGGCACAACTAATGAAAAACTGTTTTTT | CASSSPRGTTNEKLFF
. | TRBJ1-2 | many | TRBV5-1 | 14 | TGCGCCAGCAAAAGTCAGGGCGGGAACTATGGCTACACCTTC | CASKSQGGNYGYTF
. | TRBJ2-2 | . | TRBV5-1 | 12 | TGCGCCAGCAGCGGGTTTGCCGGGGAGCTGTTTTTT | CASSGFAGELFF
. | TRBJ2-7 | many | TRBV7-2 | 16 | TGTGCCAGCAGCTTAGTCGCGGGACAGTACTCCTACGAGCAGTACTTC | CASSLVAGQYSYEQYF
. | TRBJ1-1 | many | TRBV12-3/TRBV12-4 | 13 | TGTGCCAGCAGTTGGTTGGGCAACACTGAAGCTTTCTTT | CASSWLGNTEAFF
TRBD1 | TRBJ1-6 | . | TRBV3-1 | 15 | TGTGCCAGCAGCCGAGTCGGACAGGCCAATTCACCCCTCCACTTT | CASSRVGQANSPLHF
. | TRBJ1-2 | many | TRBV5-5 | 13 | TGTGCCAGCAGCCGTGACAGTTACTATGGCTACACCTTC | CASSRDSYYGYTF
TRBD2 | TRBJ2-1 | many | TRBV9 | 19 | TGTGCCAGCAGCGTGGGACTAGCGGGGAGGAAGTTGCATTACAATGAGCAGTTCTTC | CASSVGLAGRKLHYNEQFF
. | TRBJ1-2 | many | TRBV28 | 15 | TGTGCCAGCAGTTTGATCGGCAGGGATAACTATGGCTACACCTTC | CASSLIGRDNYGYTF
. | TRBJ2-7 | many | TRBV15 | 16 | TGTGCCACCAGCAGAGAGCCGGGATCAACTACGTTGAAGCAGTACTTC | CATSREPGSTTLKQYF
. | TRBJ1-4 | few | TRBV28 | 12 | TGTGCCATCGTTCAAGGGCGCGAAAAACTGTTTTTT | CAIVQGREKLFF
. | TRBJ2-7 | many | TRBV27 | 14 | TGTGCCAGCAGTCCCGACCAGGGAAGGTACGAGCAGTACTTC | CASSPDQGRYEQYF
TRBD1 | TRBJ2-3 | many | TRBV30 | 15 | TGTGCCTGGAGTGCGGGACAGGGGTATGGAGATACGCAGTATTTT | CAWSAGQGYGDTQYF
. | TRBJ2-3 | many | TRBV19 | 13 | TGTGCCAGTAGTATAGAATCCGGGAATACGCAGTATTTT | CASSIESGNTQYF
TRBD1 | TRBJ2-3 | few | TRBV6-4 | 16 | TGTGCCAGCAGTGAGGGGACAGGGGGAGGGCGAGATACGCAGTATTTT | CASSEGTGGGRDTQYF
. | TRBJ2-3 | many | TRBV13 | 14 | TGTGCCAGCAGCTTTCAACGTAATAAAGATACGCAGTATTTT | CASSFQRNKDTQYF
TRBD2 | TRBJ2-2 | many | TRBV9 | 16 | TGTGCCAGCAGCATAACTAGCGGGTTCAACACCGGGGAGCTGTTTTTT | CASSITSGFNTGELFF
. | TRBJ2-2 | . | TRBV28 | 15 | TGTGCCAGCATCATTGGGGCGATAGGTCCCGGGGAGCTGTTTTTT | CASIIGAIGPGELFF
. | TRBJ2-1 | many | TRBV6-1 | 14 | TGTGCCAGCAGTACGGCCGGGAACTACAATGAGCAGTTCTTC | CASSTAGNYNEQFF
. | TRBJ2-7 | . | TRBV12-3/TRBV12-4 | 13 | TGTGCCAGCATCTTACAAGGACCCTACGAGCAGTACTTC | CASILQGPYEQYF
. | TRBJ1-5 | many | TRBV28 | 15 | TGTGCCAGCAGTTTAGCTCCAGGGGTCGGCCAGCCCCAGCATTTT | CASSLAPGVGQPQHF
TRBD2 | TRBJ2-3 | many | TRBV2 | 14 | TGTGCCAGCAGATTACTAGCGGGAGAAGATACGCAGTATTTT | CASRLLAGEDTQYF
. | TRBJ1-3 | . | TRBV6-1 | 14 | TGTGCCAGCAGTGAGTGGGCGGCTGGAAACACCATATATTTT | CASSEWAAGNTIYF
. | TRBJ2-2 | once | TRBV30 | 14 | TGTGCCTGGAGTCCGGGGGCGCACACCGGGGAGCTGTTTTTT | CAWSPGAHTGELFF
. | TRBJ2-5 | many | TRBV10-3 | 12 | TGTGCCATCTCAGGGACCCAAGAGACCCAGTACTTC | CAISGTQETQYF
. | TRBJ1-1 | many | TRBV7-3 | 13 | TGTGCCAGCAGCCCAACGGGCGTCGGGGAGGCTTTCTTT | CASSPTGVGEAFF
TRBD1 | TRBJ2-1 | many | TRBV2 | 14 | TGTGCCAGCAGGGGGGACAGGGGAGAGCATGAGCAGTTCTTC | CASRGDRGEHEQFF
TRBD1 | TRBJ1-2 | many | TRBV2 | 13 | TGTGCCAGCTCCCCGGACAGGGGCCATGGCTACACCTTC | CASSPDRGHGYTF
. | TRBJ1-4 | many | TRBV20-1 | 12 | TGCACCCCTCGGCCAGTAGGGGAAAAACTGTTTTTT | CTPRPVGEKLFF
. | TRBJ1-2 | many | TRBV12-5 | 13 | TGTGCTAGTGGTTCCAACAGTAACTATGGCTACACCTTC | CASGSNSNYGYTF
. | TRBJ1-1 | many | TRBV28 | 14 | TGTGCCAGCACCCTCCCCGGGGGGAACACTGAAGCTTTCTTT | CASTLPGGNTEAFF
. | TRBJ1-6 | many | TRBV6-1 | 13 | TGTGCCAGCAACGACGTCGGATTTGGGGCCCTCCACTTT | CASNDVGFGALHF
TRBD1 | TRBJ1-1 | . | TRBV7-2 | 14 | TGTGCCAGCAGAATGGGACAGGAGGGCACTGAAGCTTTCTTT | CASRMGQEGTEAFF
. | TRBJ1-5 | many | TRBV3-1 | 15 | TGTGCCAGCAGCCATCCCAAGCCCTACAAAGAGCCCCAGCATTTT | CASSHPKPYKEPQHF